This is a list of T cell receptor beta chains from one sample in a study of T-cell reconstitution after alpha-beta-depleted transplantation in children. TCRdb reprocessed the PCR reads via MiXCR and lists one record per CDR3 protein. This sample has about 540,000 distinct CDR3 sequences, with approximately 20% found just once. Sequencing was performed on PBMCs from the stem cell graft donor, taken from the stem cell graft. These receptors originate from a human donor who donated a stem cell graft to a child with acute lymphoblastic leukemia. Both conserved end residues are part of each CDR3. Each record gives: J gene, V gene, clone size, D gene, CDR3 protein, CDR3 DNA. D genes are given only for firm matches. For some rows the clone size is stated as once, few or many, or as a class when expanded; others skip it.

>TRBJ2-3|TRBV7-8|few|TRBD2
CASSTPTSGTDTQYF
TGTGCCAGCAGCACGCCGACTAGCGGCACAGATACGCAGTATTTT
>TRBJ1-5|TRBV3-1|few|NA
CASSLLGNSNQPQHF
TGTGCCAGCAGCCTCCTCGGGAATAGCAATCAGCCCCAGCATTTT
>TRBJ2-1|TRBV20-1|NA|NA
CSAPLPSGLYNEQFF
TGCAGTGCTCCCCTTCCAAGCGGTCTTTACAATGAGCAGTTCTTC
>TRBJ2-7|TRBV5-6|many|NA
CASSFPPGEQYF
TGTGCCAGCAGCTTCCCCCCCGGCGAGCAGTACTTC
>TRBJ1-1|TRBV25-1|NA|NA
CATTRNTEAFF
TGTGCCACCACACGGAACACTGAAGCTTTCTTT
>TRBJ2-2|TRBV12-3/TRBV12-4|few|NA
CASSLVKTGGELFF
TGTGCCAGCAGTTTAGTTAAGACAGGCGGGGAGCTGTTTTTT
>TRBJ2-1|TRBV6-1|few|TRBD2
CASSTGLAGGPHNEQFF
TGTGCCAGCAGTACGGGACTAGCGGGAGGTCCCCACAATGAGCAGTTCTTC
>TRBJ2-7|TRBV27|NA|NA
CASSFTAGLGLAYEQYF
TGTGCCAGCAGTTTTACTGCGGGCCTCGGCCTAGCCTACGAGCAGTACTTC
>TRBJ1-1|TRBV20-1|once|NA
CSARPVDTEAFF
TGCAGTGCTAGACCCGTAGACACTGAAGCTTTCTTT
>TRBJ1-2|TRBV20-1|NA|NA
CSARYTVSNYGYTF
TGCAGTGCTAGATATACAGTGTCTAACTATGGCTACACCTTC
>TRBJ2-3|TRBV6-5|few|TRBD2
CASSYGQPGLVDTQYF
TGTGCCAGCAGTTACGGGCAGCCGGGACTAGTGGATACGCAGTATTTT
>TRBJ1-5|TRBV12-3/TRBV12-4|NA|NA
CASKDSYQPQHF
TGTGCCAGCAAGGACAGCTATCAGCCCCAGCATTTT
>TRBJ2-1|TRBV15|few|TRBD2
CATSRDRTSGISEQFF
TGTGCCACCAGCAGAGATCGGACTAGCGGGATCTCTGAGCAGTTCTTC
>TRBJ1-5|TRBV6-1|few|NA
CASRNPWARSGPQHF
TGTGCCAGCAGGAATCCGTGGGCACGTAGCGGGCCCCAGCATTTT
>TRBJ1-1|TRBV20-1|NA|NA
CSAYPRVQTEAFF
TGCAGTGCCTATCCCCGGGTCCAGACTGAAGCTTTCTTT
>TRBJ2-1|TRBV10-3|few|TRBD2
CAISRPGLAGLYNEQFF
TGTGCCATCAGCCGTCCGGGACTAGCGGGACTATACAATGAGCAGTTCTTC
>TRBJ2-1|TRBV6-2/TRBV6-3|NA|TRBD2
CASSTLAGGPMAEEQFF
TGTGCCAGCAGTACCCTAGCGGGAGGGCCTATGGCTGAGGAGCAGTTCTTC
>TRBJ1-2|TRBV30|NA|NA
CAWSVSRSYGYTF
TGTGCCTGGAGTGTATCCAGGAGCTATGGCTACACCTTC
>TRBJ2-4|TRBV6-1|many|TRBD2
CASSDIAGGTKNIQYF
TGTGCCAGCAGTGATATAGCGGGAGGGACCAAAAACATTCAGTACTTC
>TRBJ1-1|TRBV28|few|NA
CATQQTFTEAFF
TGTGCCACCCAACAGACTTTCACTGAAGCTTTCTTT
>TRBJ1-3|TRBV5-1|few|NA
CASSSGEYGNTIYF
TGCGCCAGCAGCTCAGGAGAGTATGGAAACACCATATATTTT
>TRBJ2-4|TRBV20-1|NA|NA
CSARDRPLSNTKNIQYF
TGCAGTGCTAGAGATCGACCCTTATCCAACACCAAAAACATTCAGTACTTC